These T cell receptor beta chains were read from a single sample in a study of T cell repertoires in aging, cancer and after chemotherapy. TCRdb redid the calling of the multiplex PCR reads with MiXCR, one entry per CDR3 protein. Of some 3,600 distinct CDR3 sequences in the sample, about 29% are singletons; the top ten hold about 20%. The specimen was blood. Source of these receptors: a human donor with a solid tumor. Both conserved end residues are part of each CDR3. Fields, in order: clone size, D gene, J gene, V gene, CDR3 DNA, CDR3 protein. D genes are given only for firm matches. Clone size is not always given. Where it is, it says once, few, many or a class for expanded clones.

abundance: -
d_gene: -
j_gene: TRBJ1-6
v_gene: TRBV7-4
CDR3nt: TGTGCCAGCAGCTTTACAGATTATAATTCACCCCTCCACTTT
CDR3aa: CASSFTDYNSPLHF

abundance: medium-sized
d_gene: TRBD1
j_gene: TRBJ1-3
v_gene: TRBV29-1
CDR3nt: TGCAGCGTTGAAGTCACCAGGGGGCCGGGAAACACCATATATTTT
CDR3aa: CSVEVTRGPGNTIYF

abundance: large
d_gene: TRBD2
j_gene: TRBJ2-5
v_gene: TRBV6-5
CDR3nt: TGTGCCAGCAGCCTAGGACTAGCGGGAAGTCAAGAGACCCAGTACTTC
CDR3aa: CASSLGLAGSQETQYF

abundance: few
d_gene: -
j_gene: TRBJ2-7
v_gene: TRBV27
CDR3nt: TGTGCCAGCAGTACGCGAGGGAGCTCCTACGAGCAGTACTTC
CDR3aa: CASSTRGSSYEQYF

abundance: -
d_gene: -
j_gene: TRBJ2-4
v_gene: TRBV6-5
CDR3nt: TGTGCCAGCAGTTACTCGCAGAAACAAGCCAAAAACATTCAGTACTTC
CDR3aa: CASSYSQKQAKNIQYF

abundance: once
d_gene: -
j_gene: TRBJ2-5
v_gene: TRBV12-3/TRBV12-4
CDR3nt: TGTGCCAGCAGTTTAAAGTGGAACCAAGAGACCCAGTACTTC
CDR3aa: CASSLKWNQETQYF

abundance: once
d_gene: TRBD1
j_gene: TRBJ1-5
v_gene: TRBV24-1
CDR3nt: TGTGCCACCAGTGGGGACAGGGTAGATCAGCCCCAGCATTTT
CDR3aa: CATSGDRVDQPQHF

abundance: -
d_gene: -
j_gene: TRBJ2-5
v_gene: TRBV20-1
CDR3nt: TGCAGTGCTAGAGATTCGAGGGCCGGTGAGACCCAGTACTTC
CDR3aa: CSARDSRAGETQYF

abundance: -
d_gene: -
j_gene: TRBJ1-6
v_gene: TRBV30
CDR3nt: TGTGCCTGGACCAACCGGGCAGGGGATAATTCACCCCTCCACTTT
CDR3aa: CAWTNRAGDNSPLHF

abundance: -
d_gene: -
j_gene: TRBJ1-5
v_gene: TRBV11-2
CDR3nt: TGTGCCAGCAGCTTACAGCAATATCAGCCCCAGCATTTT
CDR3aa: CASSLQQYQPQHF

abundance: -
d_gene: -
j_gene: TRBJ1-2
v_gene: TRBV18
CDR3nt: TGTGCCAGCTCACCATCTCAGGTCACAGGGTCCAATGGCTACACCTTC
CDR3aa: CASSPSQVTGSNGYTF

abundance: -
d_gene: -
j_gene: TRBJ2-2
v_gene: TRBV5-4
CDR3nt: TGTGCCAGCAGCGATAAGGGGGGAACCGGGGAGCTGTTTTTT
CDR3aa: CASSDKGGTGELFF

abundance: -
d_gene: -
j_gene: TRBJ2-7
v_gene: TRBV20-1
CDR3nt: TGCAGTGCCAATACAGGGGGGGGCTACGAGCAGTACTTC
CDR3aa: CSANTGGGYEQYF

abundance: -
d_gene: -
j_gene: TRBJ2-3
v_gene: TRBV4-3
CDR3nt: TGCGCCAGCAGCCAAGATCGGGGGAAACGATATTTCACAGATACGCAGTATTTT
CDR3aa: CASSQDRGKRYFTDTQYF

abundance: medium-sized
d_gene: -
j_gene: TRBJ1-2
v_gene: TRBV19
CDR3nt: TGTGCCAGCAGGACCCTCGAAGGTGGCTATGGCTACACCTTC
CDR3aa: CASRTLEGGYGYTF

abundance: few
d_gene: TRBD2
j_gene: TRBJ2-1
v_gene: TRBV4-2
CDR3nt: TGTGCCAGCAGCCCCAGGCGGGGGGATGAGCAGTTCTTC
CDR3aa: CASSPRRGDEQFF

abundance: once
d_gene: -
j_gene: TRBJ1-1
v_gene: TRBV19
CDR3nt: TGTGCCAGTACGGGAGCCCCACGGGGGAACACTCAAGCTTTCTTT
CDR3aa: CASTGAPRGNTQAFF

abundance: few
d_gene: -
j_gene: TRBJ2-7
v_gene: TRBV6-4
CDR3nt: TGTGCCAGCAGTGAACAGGAAGGAAGCGAGCAGTACTTC
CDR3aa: CASSEQEGSEQYF

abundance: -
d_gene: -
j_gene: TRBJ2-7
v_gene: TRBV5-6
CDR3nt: TGTGCCAGCAGCTTTGGGCCGAGCGAGCAGTACTTC
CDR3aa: CASSFGPSEQYF

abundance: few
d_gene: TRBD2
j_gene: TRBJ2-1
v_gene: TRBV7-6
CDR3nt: TGTGCCAGCAGCTTAGTAAGAGCGGGGGCCCGTTCCGCCTACAATGAGCAGTTCTTC
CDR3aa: CASSLVRAGARSAYNEQFF

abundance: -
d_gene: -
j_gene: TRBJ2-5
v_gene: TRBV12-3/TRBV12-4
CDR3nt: TGTGCCAGCAGTTTGCCGGAGACTCAAGAGACCCAGTACTTC
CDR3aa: CASSLPETQETQYF

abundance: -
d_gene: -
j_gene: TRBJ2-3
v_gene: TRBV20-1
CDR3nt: TGCAGTGCTAGTAGGCCGACAGGAGCTAGCACAGATACGCAGTATTTT
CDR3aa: CSASRPTGASTDTQYF

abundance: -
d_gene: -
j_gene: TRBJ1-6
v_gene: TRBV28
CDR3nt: TGTGCCAGCAGTGGGCAGGGACGTAATTCACCCCTCCACTTT
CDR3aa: CASSGQGRNSPLHF

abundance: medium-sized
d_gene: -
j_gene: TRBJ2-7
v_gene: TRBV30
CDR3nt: TGTGCCTGGAACAGGGACCGGATCGAGCAGTACTTC
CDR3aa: CAWNRDRIEQYF

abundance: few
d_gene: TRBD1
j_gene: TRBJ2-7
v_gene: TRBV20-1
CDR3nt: TGCAGTGCTAGAGACGACAGGGGAGCCTCCTACGAGCAGTACTTC
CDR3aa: CSARDDRGASYEQYF

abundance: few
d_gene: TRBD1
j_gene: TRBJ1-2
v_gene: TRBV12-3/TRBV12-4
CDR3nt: TGTGCCAGCAGTTTTGGGACAGACCGTCCTAACTATGGCTACACCTTC
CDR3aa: CASSFGTDRPNYGYTF

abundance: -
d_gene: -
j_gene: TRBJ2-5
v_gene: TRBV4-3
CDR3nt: TGCGCCAGCAGCCAAGATCTAAGGCAGGAGGAGACCCAGTACTTC
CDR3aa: CASSQDLRQEETQYF

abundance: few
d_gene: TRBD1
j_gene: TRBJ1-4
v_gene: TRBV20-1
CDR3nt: TGCAGTGCTAGTGACAGGGGGTTCACTAATGAAAAACTGTTTTTT
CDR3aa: CSASDRGFTNEKLFF